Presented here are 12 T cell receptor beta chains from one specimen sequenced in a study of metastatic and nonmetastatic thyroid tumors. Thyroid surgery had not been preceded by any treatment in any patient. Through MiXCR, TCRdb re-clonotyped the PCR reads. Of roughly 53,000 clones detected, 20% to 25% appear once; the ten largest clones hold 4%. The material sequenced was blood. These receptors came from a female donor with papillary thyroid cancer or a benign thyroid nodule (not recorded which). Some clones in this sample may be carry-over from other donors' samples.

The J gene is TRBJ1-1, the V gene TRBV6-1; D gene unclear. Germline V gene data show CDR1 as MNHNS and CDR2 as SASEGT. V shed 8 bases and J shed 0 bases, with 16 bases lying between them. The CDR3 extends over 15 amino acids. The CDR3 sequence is CASQVGHFLNTEAFF. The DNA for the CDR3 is TGTGCCAGCCAAGTTGGCCACTTCCTGAACACTGAAGCTTTCTTT.

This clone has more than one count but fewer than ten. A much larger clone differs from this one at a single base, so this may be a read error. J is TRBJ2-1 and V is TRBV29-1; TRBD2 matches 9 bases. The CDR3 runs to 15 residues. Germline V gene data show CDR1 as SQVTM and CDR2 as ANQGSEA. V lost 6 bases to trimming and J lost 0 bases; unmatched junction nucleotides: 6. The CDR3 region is CSVRRTSVSYNEQFF. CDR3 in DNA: TGCAGCGTCCGAAGGACTAGCGTCTCCTACAATGAGCAGTTCTTC.

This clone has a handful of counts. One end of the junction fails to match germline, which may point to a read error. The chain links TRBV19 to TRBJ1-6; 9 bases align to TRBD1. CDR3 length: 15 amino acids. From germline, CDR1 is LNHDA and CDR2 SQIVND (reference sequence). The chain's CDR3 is CATDQTGGDNSPLQF. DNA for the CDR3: TGTGCCACCGATCAGACAGGGGGTGATAATTCACCCCTCCAATTT.

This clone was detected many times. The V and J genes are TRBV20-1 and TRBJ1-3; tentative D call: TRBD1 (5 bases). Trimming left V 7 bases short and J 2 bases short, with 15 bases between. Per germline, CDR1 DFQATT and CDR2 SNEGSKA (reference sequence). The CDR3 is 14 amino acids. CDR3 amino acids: CSVPQGNAGNTIYF. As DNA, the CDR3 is TGCAGTGTTCCTCAGGGAAACGCTGGAAACACCATATATTTT.

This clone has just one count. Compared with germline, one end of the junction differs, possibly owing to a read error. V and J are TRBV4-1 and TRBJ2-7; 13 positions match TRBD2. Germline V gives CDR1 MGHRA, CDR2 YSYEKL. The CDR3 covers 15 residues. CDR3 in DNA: TGCGCCCGCAGCCAAGGACTAGCGGGAGACACCGAGCAGTACTTC. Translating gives CARSQGLAGDTEQYF.

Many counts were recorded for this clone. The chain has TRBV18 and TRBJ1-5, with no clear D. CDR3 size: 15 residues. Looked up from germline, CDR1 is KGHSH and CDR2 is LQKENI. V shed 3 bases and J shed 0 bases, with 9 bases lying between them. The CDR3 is CASSPSWGSNQPQHF. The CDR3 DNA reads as TGTGCCAGCTCACCGTCCTGGGGTAGCAATCAGCCCCAGCATTTT.

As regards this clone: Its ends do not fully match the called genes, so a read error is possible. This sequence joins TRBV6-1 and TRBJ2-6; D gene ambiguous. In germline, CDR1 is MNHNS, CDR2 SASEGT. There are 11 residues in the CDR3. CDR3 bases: TGTGCCACGTGGGGTGCCAACGTCCCGACTTTC. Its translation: CATWGANVPTF.

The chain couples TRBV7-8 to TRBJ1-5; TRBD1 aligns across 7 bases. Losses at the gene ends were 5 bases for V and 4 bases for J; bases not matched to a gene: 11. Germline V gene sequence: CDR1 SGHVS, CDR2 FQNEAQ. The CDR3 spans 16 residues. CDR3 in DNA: TGTGCCAGCAGCCACGCCCAGACAGGGAGAAATCAGCCCCAGCATTTT. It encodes CASSHAQTGRNQPQHF.

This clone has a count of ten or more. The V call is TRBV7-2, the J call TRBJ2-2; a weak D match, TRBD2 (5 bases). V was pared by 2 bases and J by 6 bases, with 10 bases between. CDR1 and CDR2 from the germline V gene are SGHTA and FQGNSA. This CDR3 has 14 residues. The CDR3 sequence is CASSLRRESGELFF. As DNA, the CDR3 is TGTGCCAGCAGCTTAAGAAGGGAGTCCGGGGAGCTGTTTTTT.

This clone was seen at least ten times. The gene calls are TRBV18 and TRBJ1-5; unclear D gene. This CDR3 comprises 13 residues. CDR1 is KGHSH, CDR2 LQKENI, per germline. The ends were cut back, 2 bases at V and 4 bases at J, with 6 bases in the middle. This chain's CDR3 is CASSPNQNQPQHF. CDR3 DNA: TGTGCCAGCTCACCAAACCAAAATCAGCCCCAGCATTTT.

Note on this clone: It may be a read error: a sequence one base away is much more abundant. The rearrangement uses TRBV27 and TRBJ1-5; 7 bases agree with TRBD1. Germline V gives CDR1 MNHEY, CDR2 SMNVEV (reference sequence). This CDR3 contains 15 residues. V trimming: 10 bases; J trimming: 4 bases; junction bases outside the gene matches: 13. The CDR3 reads CANRPRQGRNQPQHF. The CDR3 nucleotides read TGTGCCAACAGACCCAGACAGGGCAGAAATCAGCCCCAGCATTTT.

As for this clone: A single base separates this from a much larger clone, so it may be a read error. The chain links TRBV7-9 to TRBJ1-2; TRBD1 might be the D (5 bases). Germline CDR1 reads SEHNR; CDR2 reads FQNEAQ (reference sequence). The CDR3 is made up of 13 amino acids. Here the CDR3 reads CAITEGNNYGYNF. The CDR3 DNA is TGTGCCATAACTGAGGGGAATAACTATGGCTACAACTTC.